The 5 T cell receptor beta chains given below trace back to one sample, sequenced in a study of blood T cell repertoires in COVID-19. The table came from immunoSEQ multiplex PCR; TCRdb's copy has only in-frame clones and leaves some out. Found here are 130,000 or so clones, around 80% of them singletons; the top ten hold roughly an eighth. The sequenced sample consisted of peripheral blood. All receptors come from a woman aged 60-70 years with acute or convalescent COVID-19.

Written as DNA, the CDR3 is TGTGCCAGCAGTCCCAGTTTCGGGGCCCAGCATTTT. It translates to CASSPSFGAQHF. The chain employs TRBV2 and TRBJ1-5; no definite D call. The CDR3 contains 12 residues. V shed 5 bases and J shed 11 bases, with 13 bases lying between them. Germline V gene lookup returns CDR1 SNHLY and CDR2 FYNNEI.

CDR3 sequence (DNA): TGTGCCAGCAGCTTAGTAGGGGGGGGCAATCAGCCCCAGCATTTT. Protein sequence: CASSLVGGGNQPQHF. The chain employs TRBV7-2 and TRBJ1-5, with a tentative D call TRBD1 (6 bases). The CDR3 totals 15 residues. Deletions cut 1 base from V and 2 bases from J, with 9 bases between. Germline values: CDR1 SGHTA, CDR2 FQGNSA.

This chain joins TRBV19 and TRBJ2-1; 8 positions agree with TRBD1. CDR1 is LNHDA, CDR2 SQIVND, per germline (reference sequence). This CDR3 region has 13 residues. After removal of 3 bases from V and 9 bases from J, the junction contained 4 bases not matched to a gene. The CDR3 region has the DNA TGTGCCAGTAGTATGGGACAGGTTAGTGAGCAGTTCTTC. Its translation: CASSMGQVSEQFF.

This sequence joins TRBV30 and TRBJ1-2; D is unclear. The CDR3 consists of 12 residues. Per the germline V gene, CDR1 is GTSNPN and CDR2 is SVGIG (reference sequence). For the CDR3, the DNA is TGTGCATCAGAGGGAAATAACTATGGCTACACCTTC. Amino acid sequence: CASEGNNYGYTF.

V gene TRBV3-1 (or the pseudogene TRBV3-2) combines with J gene TRBJ1-1; 10 bases agree with TRBD1. Germline CDR1 is LGHDT and CDR2 is YNNKEL (reference sequence). With 10 bases clipped from V and 10 bases from J, the junction kept 6 bases outside the gene matches. The CDR3 length is 11 residues. The CDR3 is CATLGDRGAFF. CDR3 nucleotide sequence: TGTGCCACCCTGGGGGACAGGGGAGCTTTCTTT.